The text below deals with one TCR beta chain. In its sample, this clonotype was seen a few times. Which antigen it targets is not known. No quality values exist for individual bases; no much larger clone is one base distant. The junction shows trimming of 0 bases on V and 8 bases on J, and the gene matches do not reach 11 bases of it. The CDR3 has 16 amino acids, counting the end cysteine and phenylalanine. The read is trimmed to its CDR3 DNA, 48 bases read in frame from base 1. Reading the germline V gene (reference sequence) gives CDR1 DFQATT and CDR2 SNEGSKA. This sample was taken from a study of response to subunit inactivated influenza vaccine (dated by TCRdb to 2016 to 2019). Background on the whole study: Deep quantitative T cell receptor repertoire profiling was used in the study to track responses to a trivalent subunit inactivated influenza vaccine.

General conclusions and limits of the study: It was suggested by the authors that each seasonal influenza vaccination may recruit only a limited number of new T cells.

Library generation was performed with RT-PCR. Instrument on record: Illumina HiSeq 2500. The public sequencing data were trimmed at Q25 with fastp and processed into clonotypes with MiXCR by TCRdb, which kept only in-frame beta chains. CDR3 protein sequences are deduplicated, and each keeps its most common genes and DNA. Here the sample has some 540,000 distinct CDR3 sequences; around 21% occur a single time. The ten largest clones capture 2.5% to 3% of the sample. This same sample was also taken into another study, of T cells expressing NK-cell markers. The second study, in turn, reports: TCR beta cDNA libraries were prepared using 5'RACE template switching, which introduced a universal primer site and unique molecular identifiers. Three sorted T-cell subsets (CD3+CD56+NKG2C+, CD3+CD56+NKG2C- and CD3+CD56-NKG2C+) from roughly 8 donors had their TCR beta-chain repertoires profiled. Among the eight sequenced donors, only one was HCMV-seronegative, while the other seven were HCMV-seropositive. To restrict sorting to alphabetaTCR-expressing T cells, an anti-gammadeltaTCR antibody was added in several experiments. In about six donors, the dominant CD3+CD56+NKG2C+ clonotypes were found to rank among the top 10 CD8+ clonotypes and to make up about 1.0-7.5% of CD8+ T cells. Those dominant clonotypes were again the most abundant among CD3+CD56-NKG2C+ cells in a few donors, at about 25-60.1%. Whether the expanded NKG2C-expressing T cell clones were specific for HCMV antigens remained unclear. All eight donors whose samples were sequenced were randomly selected healthy volunteers, three of them men and five women. HCMV-specific IgG was detected in serum with a commercial ELISA kit to determine HCMV serostatus. Peripheral blood mononuclear cells were isolated from blood by Ficoll density gradient centrifugation. Using Miltenyi isolation kits, CD4+ and CD8+ T cells were isolated from PBMC through magnetic immunoseparation. cDNA synthesis was primed from the TCR beta constant segment, followed by two successive PCR amplification steps. The libraries were sequenced on Illumina HiSeq 2000/2500, MiSeq or NextSeq, producing 2 x 150 bp reads. MIGEC handled demultiplexing of the reads and grouping by UMI, while MiTCR was used to assemble and quantify clonotypes. To exclude erroneous sequences, any TCR cDNA sequence not supported by at least two reads was discarded. The tcR package was used for downstream repertoire analysis, with clonotypes matched between fractions based on CDR3 nucleotide sequence plus V segment. VDJmatch was used to annotate antigen specificity against VDJdb, with one amino acid substitution in CDR3 permitted.

The clonotype comes from a man in his fifties or sixties who received an inactivated influenza vaccine. Donor details come from another sample of the same person, matched by shared clones. The specimen was CD4+ T cells sorted from PBMCs, collected 11 to 12 days after vaccination. Recombination linked TRBV20-1 to TRBJ2-1; 9 bases in the junction line up with TRBD2. The CDR3 loop reads CSAREGWRGGRDEQFF. Here is the DNA: TGCAGTGCTAGAGAAGGATGGCGGGGGGGCCGCGATGAGCAGTTCTTC.